Presented here are 14 T cell receptor beta chains from one specimen sequenced in a study of technical replicates of blood from a few donors. Sequenced by immunoSEQ multiplex PCR; TCRdb stores in-frame clones only, minus some. The sample has some 76,000 clones; 95% to 98% are singletons. Sequencing used T cells isolated from PBMCs. These TCRs come from a human donor in good health.

The chain links TRBV7-6 to TRBJ2-1, with 11 bases lining up with TRBD1. Germline V CDR1 and CDR2: SGHVS, FNYEAQ. The CDR3 covers 15 residues. The ends lost 6 bases at V and 6 bases at J; junction bases unmatched: 7. The CDR3, as DNA: TGTGCCAGCAGTAGGGGACAGGGGGGGAGCAATGAGCAGTTCTTC. This codes for CASSRGQGGSNEQFF.

This chain links TRBV6-1 with TRBJ1-5, with a tentative D call TRBD1 (5 bases). V was trimmed by 7 bases and J by 4 bases, leaving 17 bases between them. The CDR3 sequence is 15 residues long. Germline CDR1 is MNHNS and CDR2 is SASEGT. The CDR3, as DNA: TGTGCCAGCAAGGCAGGTAGGGGAGGGAATCAGCCCCAGCATTTT. Translating gives CASKAGRGGNQPQHF.

The gene calls are TRBV29-1 and TRBJ1-2; TRBD1 matches at 8 bases. The ends lost 7 bases at V and 11 bases at J; junction bases unmatched: 24. The CDR3 extends over 16 amino acids. Germline lookup yields CDR1 SQVTM and CDR2 ANQGSEA. The CDR3 DNA sequence: TGCAGCGCATATTCACACGGACAGGGAAGTATAGGGATGTACACCTTC. Its translation is CSAYSHGQGSIGMYTF.

V gene TRBV6-1 combines with J gene TRBJ2-7; D ambiguous. V was trimmed by 6 bases and J by 3 bases, leaving 6 bases between them. The CDR3 sequence is 11 residues long. Germline V gene lookup returns CDR1 MNHNS and CDR2 SASEGT. CDR3: CASRSGYEQYF. The CDR3 coding sequence is TGTGCCAGCAGGAGTGGCTACGAGCAGTACTTC.

The chain links TRBV6-1 to TRBJ1-4; the D is unclear. V was shortened by 4 bases and J by 4 bases, with 7 bases between the two germline ends. In germline, CDR1 is MNHNS, CDR2 SASEGT. The CDR3 length is 13 residues. CDR3 in amino acids: CASSAQVNEKLFF. Here the CDR3 DNA reads TGTGCCAGCAGTGCGCAGGTTAATGAAAAACTGTTTTTT.

The V call is TRBV12-1, the J call TRBJ2-2; no check of the table's D call, TRBD2, against the DNA was made. TRBV12-1 corresponds to a pseudogene. The CDR3 loop spans 16 amino acids. The CDR3, as DNA: TGTGCCAGCAGCTTTGCCCCTAGCGGGAGCGCCGGGGAGCTGTTTTTT. Encoded protein: CASSFAPSGSAGELFF.

The chain couples TRBV19 to TRBJ2-7; 13 nucleotides line up with TRBD2. Germline lookup yields CDR1 LNHDA and CDR2 SQIVND (reference sequence). This CDR3 has 16 amino acids. J lost 0 bases, V lost 4 bases, and 3 bases had no gene match. CDR3 region: CASSKGLAGTSYEQYF. Here the CDR3 DNA reads TGTGCCAGTAGTAAGGGACTAGCGGGGACCTCCTACGAGCAGTACTTC.

This chain uses TRBV27 with TRBJ1-4; D is perhaps TRBD1 (6 bases). Between the trimmed V and J ends, which lost 0 bases and 7 bases, there was a span of 12 bases. Germline V gene sequence: CDR1 MNHEY, CDR2 SMNVEV (reference sequence). This CDR3 comprises 15 residues. CDR3 bases: TGTGCCAGCAGTTTATCCGGGGGGCGAGGTGAAAAACTGTTTTTT. As protein: CASSLSGGRGEKLFF.

V gene TRBV9 combines with J gene TRBJ1-2, with D maybe TRBD1 (5 bases). The CDR3 length is 15 residues. The germline V gene has CDR1 SGDLS and CDR2 YYNGEE. The V gene lost 0 bases and the J gene lost 4 bases, with 13 bases spanning the gap. The CDR3 coding sequence is TGTGCCAGCAGCGTAGCCCGAGACAGAGGCTATGGCTACACCTTC. Its translation: CASSVARDRGYGYTF. The full variable domain, with the rest looked up from reference TRBV9 and TRBJ1-2, is DSGVTQTPKHLITATGQRVTLRCSPRSGDLSVYWYQQSLDQGLQFLIQYYNGEERAKGNILERFSAQQFPDLHSELNLSSLELGDSALYFCASSVARDRGYGYTFGSGTRLTVV.

This chain joins TRBV10-2 and TRBJ2-7; possibly TRBD2 for D (6 bases). Germline V gene lookup returns CDR1 WSHSY and CDR2 SAAADI. The ends were cut back, 6 bases at V and 7 bases at J, with 16 bases in the middle. This CDR3 has 13 amino acids. The CDR3 nucleotides read TGCGCCAGCAGGGCGGGGCCTTTCGCGGAGCAGTACTTC. Residues: CASRAGPFAEQYF.

A word on this clone: Additional DNA sequences in this sample encode the identical CDR3. The chain employs TRBV5-1 and TRBJ1-2; the D is unclear. The CDR3 sequence is 13 residues long. V was shortened by 2 bases and J by 5 bases, with 10 bases between the two germline ends. Germline V gives CDR1 SGHRS, CDR2 YFSETQ. This chain's CDR3 is CASSFEGRYGYTF. The CDR3 DNA reads TGCGCCAGCAGCTTCGAGGGCAGGTATGGCTACACCTTC.

CDR3 DNA: TGTGCCAGCAGCCCAGGGGACCGCCCCTACGAGCAGTACTTC. Protein sequence: CASSPGDRPYEQYF. The chain is built from TRBV11-2 and TRBJ2-7; D perhaps matches TRBD1 (6 bases). Germline lookup yields CDR1 SGHAT and CDR2 FQNNGV. Deletions cut 5 bases from V and 2 bases from J, with 13 bases between. The CDR3 runs to 14 residues.

V usage is TRBV5-4 and J usage is TRBJ2-3; 11 bases are shared with TRBD1. Germline V gives CDR1 SGHNT, CDR2 YYREEE (reference sequence). The CDR3 sequence is 14 residues long. V lost 4 bases to trimming and J lost 5 bases; unmatched junction nucleotides: 3. CDR3 coding DNA: TGTGCCAGCAGCACGGGACAGGGGGTAGATACGCAGTATTTT. Translated: CASSTGQGVDTQYF.

Here the CDR3 reads CASSVGSPDNSYEQYF. The CDR3, as DNA: TGCGCCAGCAGCGTAGGATCACCGGACAACTCCTACGAGCAGTACTTC. The chain links TRBV5-1 to TRBJ2-7, with D maybe TRBD1 (5 bases). The V and J ends lost 4 bases and 0 bases respectively, with 17 bases between them. The CDR3 has 16 amino acids. Germline V gives CDR1 SGHRS, CDR2 YFSETQ.